A single sample is the source of the 15 T cell receptor beta chains below, sequenced in a study of early T cells in non-severe SARS-CoV-2 infection. TCRdb reprocessed the 5' RACE reads via MiXCR and lists one record per CDR3 protein. Altogether 70,000 to 85,000 distinct CDR3 sequences are present, roughly an eighth being singletons, with the ten largest covering about 4%. The sample consisted of whole blood. Every receptor here comes from an adult who was a healthcare worker with PCR-confirmed SARS-CoV-2 infection or an uninfected control (not recorded which).

This clonotype was recorded once. The rearrangement uses TRBV5-1 and TRBJ2-5; 9 bases map to TRBD1. The CDR3 sequence is 16 residues long. V was pared by 4 bases and J by 10 bases, with 17 bases of the junction left unmatched. Germline values: CDR1 SGHRS, CDR2 YFSETQ. The CDR3 loop is CASSATSTGDREVQYF. The CDR3, as DNA: TGCGCCAGCAGCGCGACGAGTACCGGGGACAGGGAGGTCCAGTACTTC.

This clonotype has a count of ten or more. This chain joins TRBV11-1 and TRBJ1-1; the D gene is possibly TRBD1 (5 bases). V gave up 5 bases and J gave up 1 base, with 11 bases separating them. Germline V gene data show CDR1 as SGHAT and CDR2 as FQDESV (reference sequence). The CDR3 runs 14 residues. CDR3 sequence: CASSKNQGNTEAFF. The CDR3 nucleotides are TGTGCCAGCAGCAAAAATCAGGGGAACACTGAAGCTTTCTTT.

This clonotype was seen ten or more times. One junction end disagrees with the germline gene, perhaps due to a read error. The chain employs TRBV5-1 and TRBJ2-3; perhaps D is TRBD1 or TRBD2 (5 bases each). The CDR3 has 13 amino acids. CDR1 is SGHRS, CDR2 YFSETQ, per germline. For the CDR3, the DNA is TGTGCCAGCAGCTCCCAGGGAGCAGATACGCAGTATTTT. It translates to CASSSQGADTQYF.

This clonotype was observed at least ten times. This chain links TRBV6-5 with TRBJ2-3; 8 nucleotides match TRBD1. The CDR3 is 13 residues long. With 6 bases clipped from V and 7 bases from J, the junction kept 6 bases outside the gene matches. Per the germline V gene, CDR1 is MNHEY and CDR2 is SVGAGI. DNA for the CDR3: TGTGCCAGCAGACCAGGGGGCGCATATACGCAGTATTTT. Its protein product is CASRPGGAYTQYF.

This clonotype was counted between two and nine times. The rearrangement uses TRBV6-1 and TRBJ2-5; TRBD1 matches at 8 bases. This CDR3 contains 14 residues. V trimming: 6 bases; J trimming: 1 base; junction bases outside the gene matches: 4. Germline CDR1 is MNHNS and CDR2 is SASEGT. The CDR3 nucleotides are TGTGCCAGCAGCGTCGACAGGGGCCAAGAGACCCAGTACTTC. This encodes CASSVDRGQETQYF.

In its sample, this clonotype was seen many times. V is TRBV6-5 and J is TRBJ2-3; 8 bases map to TRBD1. Germline V gene data show CDR1 as MNHEY and CDR2 as SVGAGI. V gave up 10 bases and J gave up 2 bases; unmatched junction bases: 8. The CDR3 is 14 amino acids. The CDR3 DNA reads TGTGCCACGCGACGGGACAGGAACACAGATACGCAGTATTTT. It specifies CATRRDRNTDTQYF.

This clonotype was observed many times. The chain combines TRBV5-1 with TRBJ2-5; the D gene is possibly TRBD1 (5 bases). With 0 bases removed from V and 3 bases from J, the gap between germline ends came to 15 bases. The CDR3 is 16 amino acids. The V gene's germline CDR1 is SGHRS and CDR2 YFSETQ. This chain's CDR3 is CASSLGTLQGKETQYF. For the CDR3, the DNA is TGCGCCAGCAGCTTGGGGACACTGCAGGGCAAAGAGACCCAGTACTTC. The full variable domain, its missing parts supplied by reference TRBV5-1 and TRBJ2-5, is KAGVTQTPRYLIKTRGQQVTLSCSPISGHRSVSWYQQTPGQGLQFLFEYFSETQRNKGNFPGRFSGRQFSNSRSEMNVSTLELGDSALYLCASSLGTLQGKETQYFGPGTRLLVL.

This clonotype was recorded at least ten times. The chain has TRBV5-1 and TRBJ2-1; 12 positions match TRBD2. CDR1 SGHRS and CDR2 YFSETQ come from the germline V gene. With V trimmed by 0 bases and J by 7 bases, 8 bases remained unmatched. This CDR3 has 17 residues. CDR3 protein: CASSLAQLAGGVNEQFF. CDR3 nucleotides: TGCGCCAGCAGCTTGGCTCAACTAGCGGGAGGAGTAAATGAGCAGTTCTTC.

The rearrangement joins TRBV13 to TRBJ1-2; possibly TRBD1 for D (6 bases). The V gene lost 5 bases and the J gene lost 7 bases, with 14 bases spanning the gap. The length of the CDR3 is 13 residues. Germline CDR1 and CDR2: PRHDT and FYEKMQ (reference sequence). The CDR3, as DNA: TGTGCCAGCAGCCCCCGGAGGGGGACTGGCTACACCTTC. Translating gives CASSPRRGTGYTF. Together with reference TRBV13 and TRBJ1-2, the CDR3 gives the full variable domain: AAGVIQSPRHLIKEKRETATLKCYPIPRHDTVYWYQQGPGQDPQFLISFYEKMQSDKGSIPDRFSAQQFSDYHSELNMSSLELGDSALYFCASSPRRGTGYTFGSGTRLTVV.

This clonotype was detected many times. It is unclear where the CDR3 begins or ends on the DNA, so no DNA is shown, and the CDR3 is as TCRdb lists it. The CDR3 protein is CSARDLERDNEKLFF. V is TRBV20-1 and J is TRBJ1-4. Germline-derived CDR1 and CDR2 are DFQATT and SNEGSKA (reference sequence). The length of the CDR3 is 15 amino acids, counting both ends.

This sequence joins TRBV5-6 and TRBJ2-2, with TRBD2 identical over 9 bases. The ends lost 1 base at V and 0 bases at J; junction bases unmatched: 4. The CDR3 consists of 17 residues. CDR1 is SGHDT, CDR2 YYEEEE, per germline. The CDR3 nucleotides read TGTGCCAGCAGCTTGTCCCCTAGCGGGACGAACACCGGGGAGCTGTTTTTT. Residues: CASSLSPSGTNTGELFF.

In its sample, this clonotype was seen many times. The CDR3: CASSSTGPNQPQHF. As DNA, the CDR3 is TGTGCCAGCAGCTCAACAGGTCCCAATCAGCCCCAGCATTTT. The chain employs TRBV7-9 and TRBJ1-5, with D maybe TRBD1 (5 bases). Trimming pared 4 bases from V and 3 bases from J, leaving 10 bases between. From germline, CDR1 is SEHNR and CDR2 FQNEAQ (reference sequence). This CDR3 contains 14 residues.

This clonotype was observed many times. The chain has TRBV2 and TRBJ2-3; 7 positions agree with TRBD2. V lost 3 bases and J lost 4; bases outside the gene matches: 4. From germline, CDR1 is SNHLY and CDR2 FYNNEI. The CDR3 has 14 amino acids. The CDR3 loop reads CASSEGLSADTQYF. The CDR3 DNA follows: TGTGCCAGCAGTGAGGGACTATCCGCAGATACGCAGTATTTT. Looking up the rest from reference TRBV2 and TRBJ2-3 gives the full variable domain: EPEVTQTPSHQVTQMGQEVILRCVPISNHLYFYWYRQILGQKVEFLVSFYNNEISEKSEIFDDQFSVERPDGSNFTLKIRSTKLEDSAMYFCASSEGLSADTQYFGPGTRLTVL.

This chain links TRBV6-5 with TRBJ2-6, with unresolved D. Germline CDR1 and CDR2: MNHEY and SVGAGI. Trimming removed 6 bases at V and 0 bases at J, with 12 bases between. The CDR3 contains 16 residues. The DNA for the CDR3 is TGTGCCAGCAGCACGGTTCGTCCCTCTGGGGCCAACGTCCTGACTTTC. Translating it yields CASSTVRPSGANVLTF.

This clonotype was recorded at least ten times. The rearrangement uses TRBV5-1 and TRBJ2-3, with 11 bases fitting TRBD1. This CDR3 spans 16 amino acids. Per the germline V gene, CDR1 is SGHRS and CDR2 is YFSETQ. The V and J ends lost 2 bases and 4 bases, in that order; junction bases with no gene match: 6. Written as DNA, the CDR3 is TGCGCCAGCAGCTTTGATCCGGGACAGGGGGCAGATACGCAGTATTTT. It codes for CASSFDPGQGADTQYF.